These 14 T cell receptor beta chains were sequenced from one sample in a study of blood T cell repertoires in COVID-19. Assay: immunoSEQ multiplex PCR; the TCRdb copy retains only in-frame clones and omits some. This sample has roughly 32,000 clones, with about 90% found just once. Sequencing was carried out using peripheral blood. The source is a man aged 45-65 years with active or convalescent COVID-19.

This chain joins TRBV29-1 and TRBJ2-5; D call uncertain. The V end lost 3 bases, the J end lost 5 bases, and 10 bases lay between the germline ends. There are 12 residues in the CDR3. Germline V lookup: CDR1 SQVTM, CDR2 ANQGSEA. In nucleotides, the CDR3 is TGCAGCGTTGACCTAGTACGTGAGACCCAGTACTTC. This gives the protein CSVDLVRETQYF.

The chain couples TRBV10-3 to TRBJ2-1, with 14 bases matching TRBD2. The CDR3 totals 16 residues. Germline trimming cut 9 bases from V and 8 bases from J; bases unmatched to any gene: 12. Germline V gene data show CDR1 as ENHRY and CDR2 as SYGVKD. DNA of the CDR3: TGTGCCATACTCCGGGGGGGACTAGCGGGAGTTGATGAGCAGTTCTTC. Translated, it gives CAILRGGLAGVDEQFF.

V usage is TRBV20-1 and J usage is TRBJ1-1; no definite D call. Germline CDR1 and CDR2: DFQATT and SNEGSKA (reference sequence). Trimming removed 3 bases at V and 5 bases at J, with 13 bases between. The CDR3 spans 13 residues. CDR3 bases: TGCAGTGCTAGTAGCGGGTTTGGAACTGAAGCTTTCTTT. Translating gives CSASSGFGTEAFF.

The chain employs TRBV9 and TRBJ2-5; TRBD1 might be the D (6 bases). CDR3 length equals 14 residues. The V end lost 0 bases, the J end lost 4 bases, and 10 bases lay between the germline ends. Germline CDR1 reads SGDLS; CDR2 reads YYNGEE. The CDR3 nucleotides read TGTGCCAGCAGCGTAGATATAGGGGGAGAGACCCAGTACTTC. Amino acids: CASSVDIGGETQYF.

This clone was recorded only once. V and J are TRBV7-8 and TRBJ1-2; 11 positions match TRBD1. With 5 bases clipped from V and 4 bases from J, the junction kept 6 bases outside the gene matches. Germline V gene data show CDR1 as SGHVS and CDR2 as FQNEAQ. The CDR3 sequence is 15 residues long. CDR3 coding DNA: TGTGCCAGCAGCAAGGGACAGGGGGACTTCTATGGCTACACCTTC. Amino acid sequence: CASSKGQGDFYGYTF. The variable domain in full, completed from reference TRBV7-8 and TRBJ1-2, reads GAGVSQSPRYKVAKRGQDVALRCDPISGHVSLFWYQQALGQGPEFLTYFQNEAQLDKSGLPSDRFFAERPEGSVSTLKIQRTQQEDSAVYLCASSKGQGDFYGYTFGSGTRLTVV.

The V call is TRBV5-5, the J call TRBJ1-5, with D perhaps TRBD1 (6 bases). The germline CDR1 and CDR2 sequences are SGHKS and YYEKEE (reference sequence). Trimming stripped 1 base from V and 5 bases from J, with 13 bases between. The CDR3 totals 15 residues. CDR3 protein: CASSLWGLRDQPQHF. The CDR3 DNA is TGTGCCAGCAGCTTGTGGGGGCTTCGGGATCAGCCCCAGCATTTT.

V usage is TRBV4-3 and J usage is TRBJ2-1; 7 bases match TRBD1. V trimming: 4 bases; J trimming: 6 bases; junction bases outside the gene matches: 12. The CDR3 loop spans 16 amino acids. Germline-derived CDR1 and CDR2 are LGHNA and YSLEER. Here the CDR3 reads CASSLRQGWLGNEQFF. DNA of the CDR3: TGCGCCAGCAGCCTACGACAGGGTTGGTTGGGCAATGAGCAGTTCTTC.

The rearrangement joins TRBV28 to TRBJ2-2; 7 nucleotides align to TRBD2. V shed 7 bases and J 6 bases; nucleotides not matched to a gene: 14. Germline V gene lookup returns CDR1 MDHEN and CDR2 SYDVKM. The CDR3 extends over 16 amino acids. CDR3 in DNA: TGTGCCAGCAACTGGGGAGGGCCTGGAAAGTCCGGGGAGCTGTTTTTT. Protein product: CASNWGGPGKSGELFF.

The gene calls are TRBV18 and TRBJ2-1; 12 nucleotides agree with TRBD2. The CDR3 extends over 20 amino acids. In germline, CDR1 is KGHSH, CDR2 LQKENI. Unmatched junction bases numbered 20, after V lost 1 base and J lost 10 bases. CDR3 nucleotide sequence: TGTGCCAGCTCACCACGAGGGCTAGCGGGAGGGCCATATCTGGTGTGGGAGCAGTTCTTC. Its translation is CASSPRGLAGGPYLVWEQFF. Complete variable domain (other parts from reference TRBV18 and TRBJ2-1): NAGVMQNPRHLVRRRGQEARLRCSPMKGHSHVYWYRQLPEEGLKFMVYLQKENIIDESGMPKERFSAEFPKEGPSILRIQQVVRGDSAAYFCASSPRGLAGGPYLVWEQFFGPGTRLTVL.

The rearrangement uses TRBV6-5 and TRBJ2-7; 13 bases map to TRBD2. With V trimmed by 5 bases and J by 2 bases, 3 bases remained unmatched. This CDR3 is built from 15 residues. Germline V gives CDR1 MNHEY, CDR2 SVGAGI. The CDR3 is CASSRTSGGTYEQYF. The CDR3 DNA follows: TGTGCCAGCAGTAGGACTAGCGGGGGAACCTACGAGCAGTACTTC.

This clone has only one observation. The gene calls are TRBV28 and TRBJ2-5; D possibly corresponds to TRBD2 (6 bases). Germline V CDR1 and CDR2: MDHEN, SYDVKM. The CDR3 is 15 amino acids. V was shortened by 7 bases and J by 2 bases, with 17 bases between the two germline ends. The DNA for the CDR3 is TGTGCCAGCACCTTTCTAGAGGCGGGACAAGAGACCCAGTACTTC. This gives the protein CASTFLEAGQETQYF.

This chain connects TRBV27 to TRBJ2-3; possibly TRBD1 for D (7 bases). Trimming left V 3 bases short and J 5 bases short, with 12 bases between. The CDR3 loop spans 14 amino acids. Germline V gene data show CDR1 as MNHEY and CDR2 as SMNVEV (reference sequence). The CDR3 here is CASSFRQGGDTQYF. The DNA for the CDR3 is TGTGCCAGCAGTTTTAGGCAGGGGGGAGATACGCAGTATTTT.

The chain recombines TRBV3-1 (or the pseudogene TRBV3-2) with TRBJ2-4; weak D call: TRBD1 (6 bases). Trimming stripped 4 bases from V and 7 bases from J, with 29 bases between. The CDR3 loop spans 19 amino acids. The germline V gene has CDR1 LGHDT and CDR2 YNNKEL (reference sequence). The CDR3 protein is CASSPSPLRDTTIRNIQYF. CDR3 coding DNA: TGTGCCAGCAGCCCTTCCCCTTTACGGGACACCACAATTCGGAACATTCAGTACTTC.

This clone showed up just a few times. V usage is TRBV2 and J usage is TRBJ2-7; 7 bases fit TRBD1. The germline CDR1 and CDR2 sequences are SNHLY and FYNNEI. The CDR3 is 16 amino acids. The ends lost 7 bases at V and 4 bases at J; junction bases unmatched: 16. DNA of the CDR3: TGTGCCAGCATAAATTTCCGGGACAGCCCCAGGTACGAGCAGTACTTC. It codes for CASINFRDSPRYEQYF.